The 21 T cell receptor beta chains below come from one sample, sequenced in a study of blood T cell repertoires in COVID-19. Assay used: immunoSEQ multiplex PCR; TCRdb lists only in-frame clones, some missing. Of around 220,000 clones detected, 65% to 80% appear once; the ten largest clones hold around 4.1%. Material: peripheral blood. The source is a woman between 40 and 55 years old with active or convalescent COVID-19.

This clone was found once. In DNA, the CDR3 is TGTGCCAGTAGTTGGGACATCCGCGACGAAAAACTGTTTTTT. Residues: CASSWDIRDEKLFF. The chain uses TRBV19 and TRBJ1-4, with TRBD1 as a possible D gene (6 bases). This CDR3 spans 14 amino acids. Germline lookup yields CDR1 LNHDA and CDR2 SQIVND (reference sequence). The V and J ends lost 5 bases and 8 bases respectively, with 15 bases between them.

This sequence joins TRBV6-1 and TRBJ2-3; 10 nucleotides line up with TRBD2. The CDR3 covers 17 residues. CDR1 is MNHNS and CDR2 is SASEGT in the germline V gene. V lost 4 bases, J lost 2 bases, and 9 bases stayed unmatched. CDR3 DNA sequence: TGTGCCAGCAGTGTAGGGGGTAGCGGGGGGTTCACAGATACGCAGTATTTT. Translated, it gives CASSVGGSGGFTDTQYF.

The chain has TRBV28 and TRBJ2-7, with D possibly being TRBD2 (7 bases). Trimming took 10 bases from V and 4 from J, leaving 14 bases between them. The CDR3 contains 12 residues. The V gene's germline CDR1 is MDHEN and CDR2 SYDVKM. Here the CDR3 reads CATREGGYEQYF. In DNA, the CDR3 is TGTGCCACCCGCGAGGGGGGGTACGAGCAGTACTTC.

The chain employs TRBV7-9 and TRBJ2-1; possible D gene TRBD2, 5 bases. This CDR3 has 16 amino acids. The V end lost 7 bases, the J end lost 8 bases, and 24 bases lay between the germline ends. CDR1 is SEHNR and CDR2 is FQNEAQ in the germline V gene (reference sequence). CDR3 residues: CASILSLLASRDEQFF. The CDR3 nucleotides are TGTGCCAGCATTCTTTCCCTCTTGGCGTCGCGGGATGAGCAGTTCTTC.

V usage is TRBV6-5 and J usage is TRBJ1-1; a weak D match, TRBD1 (6 bases). Trimming stripped 2 bases from V and 4 bases from J, with 17 bases between. In germline, CDR1 is MNHEY, CDR2 SVGAGI. The CDR3 is 16 amino acids. The CDR3 reads CASSYGSGLGGTEAFF. As DNA, the CDR3 is TGTGCCAGCAGTTACGGGTCGGGGTTAGGGGGCACTGAAGCTTTCTTT.

This CDR3 is CAISEMTASNYGYTF. DNA for the CDR3: TGTGCCATCAGTGAGATGACAGCTTCTAACTATGGCTACACCTTC. This chain links TRBV10-3 with TRBJ1-2, with D possibly TRBD1 on 5 matching bases. Germline values: CDR1 ENHRY, CDR2 SYGVKD. Trimming took off 2 bases at V and 0 bases at J, with 10 bases between the two ends. The CDR3 contains 15 residues.

A single count supports this clone. CDR3 residues: CASSLDQYGYTF. In nucleotides, the CDR3 is TGTGCCAGCAGCTTAGATCAATATGGCTACACCTTC. The chain employs TRBV11-2 and TRBJ1-2; D not certain. The CDR3 runs to 12 residues. The germline V gene has CDR1 SGHAT and CDR2 FQNNGV. V was cut by 0 bases and J by 5 bases, with 4 bases left in between.

This clone was seen just once. This chain uses TRBV6-5 with TRBJ1-2, with unresolved D. Germline V gene sequence: CDR1 MNHEY, CDR2 SVGAGI. The V end lost 4 bases, the J end lost 5 bases, and 5 bases lay between the germline ends. This CDR3 contains 11 residues. The chain's CDR3 is CASSSGYGYTF. For the CDR3, the DNA is TGTGCCAGCAGTTCGGGGTATGGCTACACCTTC.

J is TRBJ1-6 and V is TRBV19; D is ambiguous. The CDR3 runs 15 residues. The germline V and J ends were trimmed by 3 bases and 6 bases, with 12 bases remaining between them. Germline values: CDR1 LNHDA, CDR2 SQIVND (reference sequence). The CDR3 sequence: CASSIQDTLNSPLHF. CDR3 coding DNA: TGTGCCAGTAGTATTCAGGATACCCTTAATTCACCCCTCCACTTT.

This clone was observed a few times. The V and J genes are TRBV9 and TRBJ1-6, with D possibly TRBD1 on 6 matching bases. The length of the CDR3 is 14 residues. Trimming took off 2 bases at V and 10 bases at J, with 13 bases between the two ends. CDR1 SGDLS and CDR2 YYNGEE come from the germline V gene. For the CDR3, the DNA is TGTGCCAGCAGCGTTCAGGGGCATGGATCACCCCTCCACTTT. This sequence encodes CASSVQGHGSPLHF.

The chain uses TRBV19 and TRBJ1-5; TRBD1 matches 8 bases. The CDR3 has 14 residues. After removal of 9 bases from V and 10 bases from J, the junction contained 14 bases not matched to a gene. From germline, CDR1 is LNHDA and CDR2 SQIVND (reference sequence). This CDR3 reads CASEPDRVKGPQHF. In nucleotides, the CDR3 is TGTGCCAGCGAACCGGACAGGGTGAAAGGTCCCCAGCATTTT.

This clone was seen repeatedly, ten times or more. This chain joins TRBV7-9 and TRBJ2-7, with D possibly being TRBD1 (6 bases). The V gene's germline CDR1 is SEHNR and CDR2 FQNEAQ (reference sequence). V lost 4 bases and J lost 6, with 10 bases in between. The CDR3 runs 12 residues. The chain's CDR3 is CASSWDNSEQYV. The DNA for the CDR3 is TGTGCCAGCAGCTGGGACAACTCCGAGCAGTACGTC.

This clone was picked up one time. This sequence joins TRBV18 and TRBJ1-3, with D maybe TRBD1 (6 bases). Germline CDR1 KGHSH, CDR2 LQKENI. The V and J ends lost 2 bases and 0 bases respectively, with 17 bases between them. This CDR3 region has 18 residues. As DNA, the CDR3 is TGTGCCAGCTCACCAACTAGAACGACAGGATTCTCTGGAAACACCATATATTTT. It encodes CASSPTRTTGFSGNTIYF.

This chain links TRBV15 with TRBJ2-7; 7 positions agree with TRBD1. CDR1 LNHNV and CDR2 YYDKDF come from the germline V gene (reference sequence). J gave up 6 bases and V 0 bases, and 2 bases lay outside the gene matches. There are 13 residues in the CDR3. CDR3: CATSRERQGEQYV. The DNA for the CDR3 is TGTGCCACCAGCAGAGAAAGACAGGGCGAGCAGTACGTC.

This CDR3 reads CASSSNREGTF. The CDR3 coding sequence is TGTGCCAGCAGTAGTAACAGGGAGGGCACCTTC. This sequence joins TRBV6-6 and TRBJ1-2, with D possibly being TRBD1 (6 bases). Per the germline V gene, CDR1 is MNHNY and CDR2 is SVGAGI (reference sequence). The CDR3 spans 11 residues. V was trimmed by 5 bases and J by 13 bases, leaving 14 bases between them.

J is TRBJ2-3 and V is TRBV7-2; TRBD2 might be the D (6 bases). V lost 5 bases and J 6 bases, leaving 21 bases between the germline ends. CDR1 is SGHTA, CDR2 FQGNSA, per germline. The CDR3 has 16 amino acids. The CDR3 DNA reads as TGTGCCAGCAGCCAACGTCGCGGGGATGGCTTGGATACGCAGTATTTT. Its protein product is CASSQRRGDGLDTQYF.

The CDR3 sequence is CASTFTDTQYF. CDR3 DNA sequence: TGTGCCAGTACCTTCACAGATACGCAGTATTTT. The chain is built from TRBV19 and TRBJ2-3; D uncertain. The V and J ends lost 7 bases and 2 bases respectively, with 4 bases between them. CDR3 length: 11 amino acids. The germline V gene has CDR1 LNHDA and CDR2 SQIVND (reference sequence).

This clone has a single count. The chain is built from TRBV19 and TRBJ1-2; D ambiguous. In germline, CDR1 is LNHDA, CDR2 SQIVND (reference sequence). The V and J ends lost 3 bases and 1 base respectively, with 12 bases between them. The length of the CDR3 is 15 residues. In DNA, the CDR3 is TGTGCCAGTAGTATGTCGGCGGGGATTAACTATGGCTACACCTTC. This translates into CASSMSAGINYGYTF.

The chain has TRBV7-9 and TRBJ2-3, with TRBD2 as a possible D gene (5 bases). Germline lookup yields CDR1 SEHNR and CDR2 FQNEAQ (reference sequence). This CDR3 region has 12 residues. V was pared by 4 bases and J by 6 bases, with 8 bases between. The CDR3 region is CASSWRKDTQYF. The CDR3 coding sequence is TGTGCCAGCAGCTGGAGGAAGGATACGCAGTATTTT.

The chain links TRBV7-3 to TRBJ2-6, with D maybe TRBD1 (5 bases). V shed 2 bases and J shed 2 bases, with 7 bases lying between them. Germline V gene data show CDR1 as SGHTA and CDR2 as FQGTGA. This CDR3 contains 15 residues. Here the CDR3 DNA reads TGTGCCAGCAGCTTAGCACAGGCTGGGGCCAACGTCCTGACTTTC. The encoded protein is CASSLAQAGANVLTF.

The rearrangement joins TRBV2 to TRBJ1-4; a weak D match, TRBD1 (6 bases). CDR3 length: 13 residues. The germline V and J ends were trimmed by 8 bases and 8 bases, with 15 bases remaining between them. The V gene's germline CDR1 is SNHLY and CDR2 FYNNEI. The DNA of the CDR3 is TGTGCCAGCGGACAGCCTGGGCGAGAAAAACTGTTTTTT. Amino acids: CASGQPGREKLFF.